Following are 6 T cell receptor beta chains from one sample sequenced in a study of blood T cell repertoires in COVID-19. Profiled with immunoSEQ multiplex PCR; TCRdb holds only in-frame clones, not every one. The sample contains under 200,000 clones, roughly 86% of which appear only once. The sequencing sample was made of peripheral blood. The receptors stem from a man in his 70s with acute or convalescent COVID-19.

This chain joins TRBV3-1 (or the pseudogene TRBV3-2) and TRBJ2-2; D may be TRBD2 (5 bases). Germline CDR1 reads LGHDT; CDR2 reads YNNKEL (reference sequence). The CDR3 length is 14 residues. Between the trimmed V and J ends, which lost 8 bases and 3 bases, there was a span of 13 bases. The CDR3 region is CASLGGYYTGELFF. The CDR3 nucleotides read TGTGCCAGCTTGGGCGGGTACTACACCGGGGAGCTGTTTTTT.

This clone showed up just a few times. This chain connects TRBV28 to TRBJ1-1; no reliable D call. Deletions cut 6 bases from V and 7 bases from J, with 15 bases between. Germline CDR1 is MDHEN and CDR2 is SYDVKM. The CDR3 covers 13 residues. As DNA, the CDR3 is TGTGCCAGCAGCCTAGTAGGGAGGGTTGAAGCTTTCTTT. It codes for CASSLVGRVEAFF.

This rearrangement joins TRBV15 to TRBJ1-3; tentative D call: TRBD1 (5 bases). V lost 4 bases and J 2 bases, leaving 6 bases between the germline ends. Germline values: CDR1 LNHNV, CDR2 YYDKDF (reference sequence). The CDR3 contains 13 residues. The CDR3 loop is CATSTGTGNTIYF. CDR3 coding DNA: TGTGCCACCAGCACAGGGACTGGAAACACCATATATTTT.

This chain connects TRBV6-1 to TRBJ2-7, with 7 bases fitting TRBD1. The CDR3 has 16 amino acids. Germline CDR1 reads MNHNS; CDR2 reads SASEGT. The V segment lost 1 base and the J segment 0 bases; nucleotides outside the gene matches: 6. The CDR3 region has the DNA TGTGCCAGCAGTGAAGTGTCGGCAGGGGGCTCCTACGAGCAGTACTTC. It yields the protein CASSEVSAGGSYEQYF.

The chain is built from TRBV4-1 and TRBJ2-5; 8 bases line up with TRBD1. The trim removed 1 base at V and 6 bases at J, leaving 13 bases unmatched. The CDR3 has 17 residues. Germline V gene lookup returns CDR1 MGHRA and CDR2 YSYEKL. CDR3 sequence: CASSQVASQGARKTQYF. CDR3 in DNA: TGCGCCAGCAGCCAAGTAGCGAGTCAGGGGGCGAGAAAGACCCAGTACTTC.

This clone came up a few times. The chain uses TRBV6-6 and TRBJ1-2, with TRBD1 identical over 7 bases. Per the germline V gene, CDR1 is MNHNY and CDR2 is SVGAGI (reference sequence). This CDR3 contains 14 residues. J lost 3 bases, V lost 4 bases, and 5 bases had no gene match. The CDR3 region is CASSSAQGDYGYTF. The CDR3 nucleotides read TGTGCCAGCAGTTCCGCGCAGGGGGACTATGGCTACACCTTC.